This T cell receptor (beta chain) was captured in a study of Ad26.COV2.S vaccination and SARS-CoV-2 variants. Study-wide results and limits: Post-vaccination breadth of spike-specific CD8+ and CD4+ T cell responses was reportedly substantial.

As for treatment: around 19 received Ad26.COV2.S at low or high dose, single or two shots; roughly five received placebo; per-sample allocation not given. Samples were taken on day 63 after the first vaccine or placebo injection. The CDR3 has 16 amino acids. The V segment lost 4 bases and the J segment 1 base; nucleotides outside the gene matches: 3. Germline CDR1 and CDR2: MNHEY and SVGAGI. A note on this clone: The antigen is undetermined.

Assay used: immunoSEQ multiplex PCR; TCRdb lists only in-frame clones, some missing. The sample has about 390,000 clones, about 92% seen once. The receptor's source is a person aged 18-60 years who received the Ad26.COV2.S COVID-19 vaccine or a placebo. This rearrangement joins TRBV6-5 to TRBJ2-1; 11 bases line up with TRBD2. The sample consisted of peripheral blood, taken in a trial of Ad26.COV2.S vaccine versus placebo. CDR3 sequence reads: CASSSTSGGSYNEQFF. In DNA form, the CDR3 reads TGTGCCAGCAGTTCCACTAGCGGGGGTTCCTACAATGAGCAGTTCTTC.